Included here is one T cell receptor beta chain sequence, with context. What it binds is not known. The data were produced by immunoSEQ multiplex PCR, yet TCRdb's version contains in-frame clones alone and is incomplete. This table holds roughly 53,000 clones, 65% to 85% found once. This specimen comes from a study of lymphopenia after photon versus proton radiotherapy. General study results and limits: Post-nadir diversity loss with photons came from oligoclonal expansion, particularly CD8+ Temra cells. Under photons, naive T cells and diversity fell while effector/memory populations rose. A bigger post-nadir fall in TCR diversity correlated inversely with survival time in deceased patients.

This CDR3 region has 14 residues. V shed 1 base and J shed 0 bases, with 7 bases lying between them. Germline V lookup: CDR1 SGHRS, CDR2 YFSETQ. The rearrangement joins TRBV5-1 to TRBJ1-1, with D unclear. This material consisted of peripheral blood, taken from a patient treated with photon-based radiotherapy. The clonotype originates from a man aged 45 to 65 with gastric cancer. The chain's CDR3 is CASSLTALNTEAFF. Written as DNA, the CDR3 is TGCGCCAGCAGCTTGACAGCACTGAACACTGAAGCTTTCTTT.